Each of the 6 T cell receptor beta chains below was sequenced from the same sample in a study of blood T cells in healthy people across ages. A second PCR of about 7 to 12 cycles used a sample-barcoded 5' primer and a J-beta primer mix. From the 5' RACE reads, TCRdb called clonotypes with MiXCR, one entry per CDR3 protein. The table lists fewer than 1,200,000 distinct CDR3 sequences, under 30% of them singletons. This sample was shared with a second study, whose subject was T cells of mothers and their children.

Specimen: blood. These receptors originate from a girl aged 2 to 9 in good health.

This clonotype occurred a few times. CDR3 region: CASSEAQEGWETQYF. CDR3 nucleotides: TGTGCCAGCAGTGAAGCGCAGGAAGGGTGGGAGACCCAGTACTTC. J is TRBJ2-5 and V is TRBV2, with D hard to call. The V end was cut by 0 bases, the J end by 5 bases, with 13 bases between. Germline CDR1 SNHLY, CDR2 FYNNEI. CDR3 length: 15 amino acids.

This clonotype showed up just a few times. The chain carries TRBV7-9 and TRBJ2-5, with TRBD2 identical over 10 bases. Germline V lookup: CDR1 SEHNR, CDR2 FQNEAQ (reference sequence). J was trimmed by 1 base and V by 8 bases; bases with no gene match: 4. This CDR3 has 14 amino acids. The CDR3 reads CASLSGRAQETQYF. DNA for the CDR3: TGTGCCAGCTTAAGCGGGAGGGCCCAAGAGACCCAGTACTTC. The full variable domain, completed using reference TRBV7-9 and TRBJ2-5, is DTGVSQNPRHKITKRGQNVTFRCDPISEHNRLYWYRQTLGQGPEFLTYFQNEAQLEKSRLLSDRFSAERPKGSFSTLEIQRTEQGDSAMYLCASLSGRAQETQYFGPGTRLLVL.

This clonotype was detected only a few times. V usage is TRBV29-1 and J usage is TRBJ2-1; D gene ambiguous. Germline V lookup: CDR1 SQVTM, CDR2 ANQGSEA. The CDR3 sequence is 11 residues long. This CDR3 is CMAKGRNEQFF. In nucleotides, the CDR3 is TGCATGGCCAAGGGTAGGAATGAGCAGTTCTTC.

This clonotype was observed a handful of times. The chain carries TRBV29-1 and TRBJ2-1, with 11 bases identical to TRBD2. CDR1 is SQVTM, CDR2 ANQGSEA, per germline. This CDR3 contains 14 residues. The V segment lost 5 bases and the J segment 9 bases; nucleotides outside the gene matches: 9. The CDR3 loop reads CSVLGLAGASEQFF. The CDR3 DNA reads TGCAGCGTTCTTGGACTAGCGGGTGCAAGTGAGCAGTTCTTC.

This clonotype showed up just a few times. V and J are TRBV4-3 and TRBJ2-7; D is uncertain. The V end lost 2 bases, the J end lost 2 bases, and 10 bases lay between the germline ends. The CDR3 totals 14 residues. Germline V gives CDR1 LGHNA, CDR2 YSLEER. The CDR3 loop reads CASSQYVATYEQYF. The CDR3 nucleotides read TGCGCCAGCAGCCAATACGTTGCCACCTACGAGCAGTACTTC.

The chain uses TRBV28 and TRBJ1-1; possible D gene TRBD1, 6 bases. The CDR3 runs to 13 residues. Trimming removed 6 bases from V and 3 bases from J, with 11 bases in between. The V gene's germline CDR1 is MDHEN and CDR2 SYDVKM. CDR3 region: CASRIQGYTEAFF. The CDR3 DNA reads TGTGCCAGCAGAATCCAGGGGTACACTGAAGCTTTCTTT. Full variable domain (outside the CDR3, taken from reference TRBV28 and TRBJ1-1): DVKVTQSSRYLVKRTGEKVFLECVQDMDHENMFWYRQDPGLGLRLIYFSYDVKMKEKGDIPEGYSVSREKKERFSLILESASTNQTSMYLCASRIQGYTEAFFGQGTRLTVV.